Listed below are T cell receptor beta chains from one sample, sequenced in a study of blood T cell repertoires in COVID-19. TCRdb keeps only in-frame clones here, not all; method: immunoSEQ multiplex PCR. Among 500,000 or so clones, approximately 86% were seen once, and the ten largest hold around 0.64%. The sequenced sample consisted of PBMCs or T cells enriched from blood (not recorded which). The receptors were sampled from a woman under 30 who had recovered from COVID-19. CDR3s include the opening cysteine and the closing phenylalanine or tryptophan. Each record gives: J gene, V gene, D gene, clone size, CDR3 protein, CDR3 DNA. D genes are given only for firm matches. The size of a clone is reported for some rows only, either as once, few or many, or as a class for expanded clones.

J gene: TRBJ2-7; V gene: TRBV24-1; D gene: TRBD1; clone size: .; CDR3 protein: CATSAGGEYEQYF; CDR3 DNA: TGTGCCACCAGTGCAGGGGGCGAATACGAGCAGTACTTC
J gene: TRBJ2-3; V gene: TRBV29-1; D gene: .; clone size: .; CDR3 protein: CSVVGGSTDTQYF; CDR3 DNA: TGCAGCGTTGTGGGCGGGAGCACAGATACGCAGTATTTT
J gene: TRBJ2-3; V gene: TRBV5-5; D gene: .; clone size: .; CDR3 protein: CASSLEGSDTQYF; CDR3 DNA: TGTGCCAGCAGCTTGGAGGGGTCGGATACGCAGTATTTT
J gene: TRBJ1-2; V gene: TRBV6-1; D gene: .; clone size: .; CDR3 protein: CASSESGGNGYTF; CDR3 DNA: TGTGCCAGCAGTGAGTCGGGTGGTAATGGCTACACCTTC
J gene: TRBJ1-1; V gene: TRBV27; D gene: .; clone size: few; CDR3 protein: CASSFTGFGTEAFF; CDR3 DNA: TGTGCCAGCAGTTTTACGGGGTTTGGGACTGAAGCTTTCTTT
J gene: TRBJ1-4; V gene: TRBV7-3; D gene: .; clone size: .; CDR3 protein: CASSDGVNEKLFF; CDR3 DNA: TGTGCCAGCAGCGATGGAGTAAATGAAAAACTGTTTTTT
J gene: TRBJ1-2; V gene: TRBV6-5; D gene: .; clone size: .; CDR3 protein: CASSQGHGPGYTF; CDR3 DNA: TGTGCCAGCAGCCAGGGACATGGGCCTGGCTACACCTTC
J gene: TRBJ1-2; V gene: TRBV28; D gene: TRBD1; clone size: few; CDR3 protein: CASSLAGQGEGYTF; CDR3 DNA: TGTGCCAGCAGTTTAGCCGGACAGGGTGAAGGCTACACCTTC
J gene: TRBJ1-1; V gene: TRBV10-1; D gene: .; clone size: .; CDR3 protein: CASSENMNTEAFF; CDR3 DNA: TGCGCCAGCAGTGAAAACATGAACACTGAAGCTTTCTTT
J gene: TRBJ1-2; V gene: TRBV30; D gene: .; clone size: .; CDR3 protein: CAWSVIRSHGYTF; CDR3 DNA: TGTGCCTGGAGTGTAATACGGAGCCATGGCTACACCTTC
J gene: TRBJ2-7; V gene: TRBV28; D gene: .; clone size: .; CDR3 protein: CASSANRVEQYF; CDR3 DNA: TGTGCCAGCAGTGCGAATCGTGTCGAGCAGTACTTC
J gene: TRBJ1-6; V gene: TRBV18; D gene: .; clone size: .; CDR3 protein: CASSPSYGAFANSPLHF; CDR3 DNA: TGTGCCAGCTCACCATCGTACGGTGCGTTCGCCAATTCACCCCTCCACTTT
J gene: TRBJ1-2; V gene: TRBV7-9; D gene: .; clone size: few; CDR3 protein: CASSPQNGYGYTF; CDR3 DNA: TGTGCCAGCAGCCCACAGAACGGCTATGGCTACACCTTC
J gene: TRBJ1-2; V gene: TRBV4-1; D gene: TRBD1; clone size: .; CDR3 protein: CASGPGQANYGYTF; CDR3 DNA: TGCGCCAGCGGACCGGGACAGGCTAACTATGGCTACACCTTC
J gene: TRBJ2-1; V gene: TRBV10-3; D gene: TRBD1; clone size: .; CDR3 protein: CAISLTGVEQFF; CDR3 DNA: TGTGCCATCAGCTTGACAGGGGTCGAGCAGTTCTTC
J gene: TRBJ2-7; V gene: TRBV14; D gene: TRBD2; clone size: .; CDR3 protein: CASALLSGELQYF; CDR3 DNA: TGTGCCAGCGCCCTCCTGAGCGGGGAATTGCAGTACTTC
J gene: TRBJ1-3; V gene: TRBV4-2; D gene: .; clone size: .; CDR3 protein: CASSQDATFGNTIYF; CDR3 DNA: TGTGCCAGCAGCCAAGATGCCACATTTGGAAACACCATATATTTT
J gene: TRBJ1-5; V gene: TRBV15; D gene: .; clone size: .; CDR3 protein: CATSPGGGTQPQHF; CDR3 DNA: TGTGCCACCAGCCCGGGAGGAGGCACTCAGCCCCAGCATTTT
J gene: TRBJ1-1; V gene: TRBV11-3; D gene: TRBD1; clone size: .; CDR3 protein: CASSRRDRGVMNTEAFF; CDR3 DNA: TGTGCCAGCAGCCGTCGGGACAGGGGGGTTATGAACACTGAAGCTTTCTTT
J gene: TRBJ1-4; V gene: TRBV27; D gene: TRBD1; clone size: .; CDR3 protein: CASSLDRVGEKLFF; CDR3 DNA: TGTGCCAGCAGTCTTGACAGGGTGGGGGAAAAACTGTTTTTT
J gene: TRBJ1-3; V gene: TRBV9; D gene: .; clone size: .; CDR3 protein: CASSVGGGTISGNTIYF; CDR3 DNA: TGTGCCAGCAGCGTAGGGGGAGGGACCATCTCTGGAAACACCATATATTTT
J gene: TRBJ2-1; V gene: TRBV7-2; D gene: TRBD2; clone size: .; CDR3 protein: CASSPPRAGGPIEQFF; CDR3 DNA: TGTGCCAGCAGCCCCCCCAGAGCGGGGGGCCCGATTGAGCAGTTCTTC
J gene: TRBJ2-7; V gene: TRBV29-1; D gene: .; clone size: .; CDR3 protein: CSVEDRDSYEQYF; CDR3 DNA: TGCAGCGTCGAAGACCGGGACTCCTACGAGCAGTACTTC
J gene: TRBJ1-4; V gene: TRBV5-1; D gene: TRBD1; clone size: .; CDR3 protein: CASSLAGGRNEKLFF; CDR3 DNA: TGCGCCAGCAGCTTGGCAGGGGGCCGGAATGAAAAACTGTTTTTT
J gene: TRBJ1-5; V gene: TRBV7-2; D gene: .; clone size: .; CDR3 protein: CASSSQGDRVQHF; CDR3 DNA: TGTGCCAGCAGCTCACAGGGAGACCGGGTCCAGCATTTT
J gene: TRBJ2-2; V gene: TRBV21-1; D gene: .; clone size: .; CDR3 protein: CASSKGDSHPYLATNTGELFF; CDR3 DNA: TGTGCCAGCAGCAAAGGGGACAGCCATCCTTACCTAGCAACGAACACCGGGGAGCTGTTTTTT
J gene: TRBJ2-1; V gene: TRBV11-1; D gene: TRBD1; clone size: .; CDR3 protein: CASSPPTDRAYNEQFF; CDR3 DNA: TGTGCCAGCAGCCCCCCCACCGACAGGGCCTACAATGAGCAGTTCTTC
J gene: TRBJ2-7; V gene: TRBV5-1; D gene: TRBD2; clone size: few; CDR3 protein: CASSYLGAGVSYEQYF; CDR3 DNA: TGCGCCAGCAGCTACCTCGGCGCGGGGGTGTCCTACGAGCAGTACTTC
J gene: TRBJ1-2; V gene: TRBV6-5; D gene: .; clone size: .; CDR3 protein: CASSLSYYGYTF; CDR3 DNA: TGTGCCAGCAGCTTGAGTTACTATGGCTACACCTTC
J gene: TRBJ1-5; V gene: TRBV27; D gene: .; clone size: .; CDR3 protein: CASRAGISNQPQHF; CDR3 DNA: TGTGCCAGCAGGGCAGGGATTAGCAATCAGCCCCAGCATTTT
J gene: TRBJ1-2; V gene: TRBV24-1; D gene: TRBD1; clone size: .; CDR3 protein: CATSVADRGGDGYTF; CDR3 DNA: TGTGCCACCAGTGTCGCCGACAGGGGGGGAGATGGCTACACCTTC
J gene: TRBJ1-5; V gene: TRBV6-2/TRBV6-3; D gene: .; clone size: .; CDR3 protein: CASSYSIKSSRGRVNQPQHF; CDR3 DNA: TGTGCCAGCAGTTACTCGATAAAGTCATCCAGGGGAAGGGTCAATCAGCCCCAGCATTTT
J gene: TRBJ1-1; V gene: TRBV5-5; D gene: .; clone size: .; CDR3 protein: CASSLEGLQATEAFF; CDR3 DNA: TGTGCCAGCAGCTTGGAAGGACTACAGGCCACTGAAGCTTTCTTT
J gene: TRBJ1-5; V gene: TRBV5-1; D gene: .; clone size: .; CDR3 protein: CASSPSLGGPQHF; CDR3 DNA: TGCGCCAGCAGCCCTAGCCTCGGGGGACCCCAGCATTTT
J gene: TRBJ1-2; V gene: TRBV29-1; D gene: TRBD1; clone size: .; CDR3 protein: CSGQQGAKGYTF; CDR3 DNA: TGCAGCGGCCAACAGGGGGCAAAAGGCTACACCTTC
J gene: TRBJ1-1; V gene: TRBV6-5; D gene: .; clone size: .; CDR3 protein: CASSVDSGTEAFF; CDR3 DNA: TGTGCCAGCAGCGTCGACAGTGGCACTGAAGCTTTCTTT
J gene: TRBJ1-5; V gene: TRBV6-5; D gene: TRBD1; clone size: .; CDR3 protein: CASSTGQGGGQPQHF; CDR3 DNA: TGTGCCAGCAGTACAGGACAGGGGGGCGGTCAGCCCCAGCATTTT
J gene: TRBJ2-1; V gene: TRBV6-5; D gene: TRBD1; clone size: .; CDR3 protein: CASSYSGQGYNEQFF; CDR3 DNA: TGTGCCAGCAGTTACTCCGGACAGGGGTACAATGAGCAGTTCTTC
J gene: TRBJ2-4; V gene: TRBV10-2; D gene: TRBD1; clone size: .; CDR3 protein: CASSDSGTGSSIQYF; CDR3 DNA: TGCGCCAGCAGTGACTCCGGGACAGGGTCATCTATTCAGTACTTC
J gene: TRBJ1-5; V gene: TRBV2; D gene: .; clone size: once; CDR3 protein: CASSSGGNQPQHF; CDR3 DNA: TGTGCCAGCAGTTCCGGGGGGAATCAGCCCCAGCATTTT
J gene: TRBJ1-1; V gene: TRBV5-1; D gene: .; clone size: .; CDR3 protein: CASSLKPAGTSLNTEAFF; CDR3 DNA: TGCGCCAGCAGCTTAAAACCCGCCGGGACTTCCTTGAACACTGAAGCTTTCTTT
J gene: TRBJ2-2; V gene: TRBV24-1; D gene: .; clone size: .; CDR3 protein: CATRASGELFF; CDR3 DNA: TGTGCCACCCGAGCCTCCGGGGAGCTGTTTTTT
J gene: TRBJ1-2; V gene: TRBV25-1; D gene: .; clone size: .; CDR3 protein: CASSGALAFPYGYTF; CDR3 DNA: TGTGCCAGCAGTGGGGCCCTCGCATTTCCCTATGGCTACACCTTC
J gene: TRBJ1-1; V gene: TRBV4-1; D gene: TRBD1; clone size: once; CDR3 protein: CASRRDRGRTEAFF; CDR3 DNA: TGCGCCAGCAGGAGGGACAGGGGTAGGACTGAAGCTTTCTTT
J gene: TRBJ1-2; V gene: TRBV6-1; D gene: .; clone size: .; CDR3 protein: CASSEEEGTGYTF; CDR3 DNA: TGTGCCAGCAGTGAAGAGGAGGGGACGGGCTACACCTTC
J gene: TRBJ1-2; V gene: TRBV6-2/TRBV6-3; D gene: .; clone size: .; CDR3 protein: CASSDSSPYGYTF; CDR3 DNA: TGTGCCAGCAGTGACAGTTCCCCCTATGGCTACACCTTC
J gene: TRBJ2-4; V gene: TRBV23-1; D gene: .; clone size: .; CDR3 protein: CASLRTRFGKNIQYF; CDR3 DNA: TGCGCCAGCCTAAGAACTAGGTTTGGCAAAAACATTCAGTACTTC
J gene: TRBJ1-5; V gene: TRBV7-2; D gene: .; clone size: .; CDR3 protein: CASSPTPQAISQPQHF; CDR3 DNA: TGTGCCAGCAGCCCCACCCCCCAGGCTATAAGTCAGCCCCAGCATTTT
J gene: TRBJ1-2; V gene: TRBV5-1; D gene: .; clone size: .; CDR3 protein: CASSLADTNYGYTF; CDR3 DNA: TGCGCCAGCAGCTTGGCCGACACCAACTATGGCTACACCTTC
J gene: TRBJ1-1; V gene: TRBV24-1; D gene: .; clone size: once; CDR3 protein: CATSGAGSNTEAFF; CDR3 DNA: TGTGCCACCAGTGGGGCGGGATCAAACACTGAAGCTTTCTTT
J gene: TRBJ2-2; V gene: TRBV6-5; D gene: .; clone size: few; CDR3 protein: CASTTAGSGELFF; CDR3 DNA: TGTGCCAGCACTACGGCAGGTTCCGGGGAGCTGTTTTTT
J gene: TRBJ2-3; V gene: TRBV12-5; D gene: .; clone size: .; CDR3 protein: CASGLQLRGAGATDTQYF; CDR3 DNA: TGTGCTAGTGGTTTGCAGCTCCGTGGTGCGGGGGCCACAGATACGCAGTATTTT
J gene: TRBJ2-1; V gene: TRBV25-1; D gene: .; clone size: .; CDR3 protein: CASSVGLEQFF; CDR3 DNA: TGTGCCAGCAGTGTCGGACTCGAGCAGTTCTTC
J gene: TRBJ2-2; V gene: TRBV24-1; D gene: .; clone size: once; CDR3 protein: CATSETGTLAGELFF; CDR3 DNA: TGTGCCACCAGTGAAACCGGGACTCTTGCTGGGGAGCTGTTTTTT
J gene: TRBJ2-1; V gene: TRBV12-5; D gene: TRBD1; clone size: .; CDR3 protein: CASGFGTVRDEQFF; CDR3 DNA: TGTGCTAGTGGTTTTGGGACAGTAAGAGATGAGCAGTTCTTC